The following is a TCR beta chain sequence with its context. Its antigen remains unknown. The sample comes from a study of T cells after posttransplantation cyclophosphamide. Study-level points and caveats: Skin or GI-infiltrating T cells shared few TRB sequences with blood. Donor CD8+ memory clones often dominated recipient blood repertoires at later times. Recipient CMV seropositivity and CMV reactivation strongly tracked TRB clonality.

The table came from immunoSEQ multiplex PCR; TCRdb's copy has only in-frame clones and leaves some out. There are around 13,000 clones in the sample, none observed a single time. Treatment was busulfan-fludarabine conditioning, a marrow graft, and cyclophosphamide on days +3 and +4. Sample: PBMCs, taken after allogeneic stem cell transplant with posttransplant cyclophosphamide. The clonotype was recovered from a female patient in her thirties or forties who received an allogeneic stem cell transplant from an unrelated donor, was CMV-positive, and had acute GVHD only. Some of the T cells might come from the graft donor.

The CDR3 protein is CASSLAFQTGFRAFF. Written as DNA, the CDR3 is TGTGCCAGCAGCTTAGCCTTTCAGACAGGGTTCAGGGCTTTCTTT. This chain links TRBV7-8 with TRBJ1-1, with TRBD1 matching over 7 bases. This CDR3 has 15 amino acids. Germline loops: CDR1 SGHVS, CDR2 FQNEAQ. The trim removed 0 bases at V and 11 bases at J, leaving 12 bases unmatched.